These 3 T cell receptor beta chains were all obtained from the same sample, sequenced in a study of blood T cell repertoires in COVID-19. The repertoire was sequenced with immunoSEQ multiplex PCR; TCRdb's copy has only in-frame clones and lacks some. Of 250,000 to 300,000 clones listed, about 90% are singletons. Sequenced sample: peripheral blood. Receptors originate from a woman in her forties or fifties who had recovered from COVID-19.

The chain has TRBV18 and TRBJ2-3, with D maybe TRBD2 (5 bases). The germline V gene has CDR1 KGHSH and CDR2 LQKENI. The V end was cut by 4 bases, the J end by 5 bases, with 10 bases between. CDR3 length: 13 amino acids. The CDR3 protein is CASSLGGRDTQYF. In nucleotides, the CDR3 is TGTGCCAGCTCACTCGGTGGGAGAGATACGCAGTATTTT.

The chain employs TRBV13 and TRBJ1-2; D is perhaps TRBD1 (6 bases). The germline gives CDR1 PRHDT, CDR2 FYEKMQ (reference sequence). Trimming removed 4 bases at V and 0 bases at J, with 12 bases between. The CDR3 consists of 15 residues. The CDR3 sequence is CASSSRQEPNYGYTF. The DNA for the CDR3 is TGTGCCAGCAGCTCCCGACAGGAGCCTAACTATGGCTACACCTTC.

The J gene is TRBJ1-1, the V gene TRBV7-9; perhaps TRBD1 as D (6 bases). Germline lookup yields CDR1 SEHNR and CDR2 FQNEAQ (reference sequence). The CDR3 is made up of 12 amino acids. The V end lost 8 bases, the J end lost 5 bases, and 12 bases lay between the germline ends. Written as DNA, the CDR3 is TGTGCCAGCGGTGAGGGGGGGACTGAAGCTTTCTTT. Its translation: CASGEGGTEAFF. The whole variable domain, filled in from reference TRBV7-9 and TRBJ1-1, reads DTGVSQNPRHKITKRGQNVTFRCDPISEHNRLYWYRQTLGQGPEFLTYFQNEAQLEKSRLLSDRFSAERPKGSFSTLEIQRTEQGDSAMYLCASGEGGTEAFFGQGTRLTVV.